In this sample, the clone carrying this TCR beta chain turned up once. Between the trimmed V and J ends, which lost 6 bases and 5 bases, there was a span of 20 bases. The V gene's germline CDR1 is SGHRS and CDR2 YFSETQ. This CDR3 contains 15 residues. Generated by immunoSEQ multiplex PCR, the TCRdb table keeps only in-frame clones and is missing some. The sample carries tens of thousands of clones, 65% to 90% recorded once. This sample stems from a study of blood T cell repertoires in COVID-19. Study-level information: In each case, the material was cDNA or gDNA derived from T cells, B-cell-depleted T cells, or PBMCs.

The clonotype originates from a man in his forties with acute or convalescent COVID-19. The sequenced material came from peripheral blood. The chain couples TRBV5-1 to TRBJ1-2; tentatively, D is TRBD1 (6 bases). The CDR3 DNA reads as TGCGCCAGCAACCCTACTACCGGGACAACGTATGGCTACACCTTC. Its protein product is CASNPTTGTTYGYTF.